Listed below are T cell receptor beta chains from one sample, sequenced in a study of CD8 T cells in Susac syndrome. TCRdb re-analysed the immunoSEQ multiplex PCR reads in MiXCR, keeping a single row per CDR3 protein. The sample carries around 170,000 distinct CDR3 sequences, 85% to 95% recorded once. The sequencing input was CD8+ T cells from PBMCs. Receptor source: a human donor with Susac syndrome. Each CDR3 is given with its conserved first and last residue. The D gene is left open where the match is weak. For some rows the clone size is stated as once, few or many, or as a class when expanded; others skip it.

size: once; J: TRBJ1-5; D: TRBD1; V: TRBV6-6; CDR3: CASRTGTGINQPQHF; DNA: TGTGCCAGCAGGACCGGGACAGGGATTAATCAGCCCCAGCATTTT
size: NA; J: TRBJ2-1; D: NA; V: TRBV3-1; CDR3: CASSQDGDALFSEQFF; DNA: TGTGCCAGCAGCCAAGATGGTGACGCCCTGTTCAGTGAGCAGTTCTTC
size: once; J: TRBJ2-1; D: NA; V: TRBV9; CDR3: CASSSQLFDEQFF; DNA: TGTGCCAGCAGCTCCCAGCTTTTCGATGAGCAGTTCTTC
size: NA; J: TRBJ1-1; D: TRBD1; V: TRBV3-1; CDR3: CASSLGTGGMNTEAFF; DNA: TGTGCCAGCAGCCTCGGGACAGGGGGCATGAACACTGAAGCTTTCTTT
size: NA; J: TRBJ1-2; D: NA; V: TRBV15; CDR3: CATSRDRINYGYTF; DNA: TGTGCCACCAGCAGAGATAGGATAAACTATGGCTACACCTTC
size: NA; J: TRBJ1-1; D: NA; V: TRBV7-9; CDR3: CASSRIGQTNTEAFF; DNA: TGTGCCAGCAGCCGTATCGGACAGACGAACACTGAAGCTTTCTTT
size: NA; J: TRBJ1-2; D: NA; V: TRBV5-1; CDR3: CASSFIPGDAYGYTF; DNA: TGCGCCAGCAGCTTCATTCCGGGGGACGCTTATGGCTACACCTTC
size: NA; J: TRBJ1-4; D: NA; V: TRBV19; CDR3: CASSIRGIGEKLFF; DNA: TGTGCCAGTAGTATCCGGGGCATAGGTGAAAAACTGTTTTTT
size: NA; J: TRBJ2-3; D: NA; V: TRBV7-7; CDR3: CASRTNAGIGWLKSTDTQYF; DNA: TGTGCTAGCAGAACGAATGCCGGGATCGGGTGGCTTAAGAGCACAGATACGCAGTATTTT
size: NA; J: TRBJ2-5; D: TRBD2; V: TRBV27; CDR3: CTTQSAGGGTQYF; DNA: TGTACCACCCAATCAGCGGGGGGTGGGACCCAGTACTTC
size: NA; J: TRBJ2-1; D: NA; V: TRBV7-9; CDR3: CASSLSADNEQFF; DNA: TGTGCCAGCAGCCTCAGCGCCGACAATGAGCAGTTCTTC
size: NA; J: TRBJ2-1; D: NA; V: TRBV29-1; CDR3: CSVVGIGVVNEQFF; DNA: TGCAGCGTCGTCGGGATCGGTGTAGTAAATGAGCAGTTCTTC
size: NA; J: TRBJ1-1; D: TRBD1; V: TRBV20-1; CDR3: CSARDRATEAFF; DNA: TGCAGTGCTAGGGACAGGGCAACCGAAGCTTTCTTT
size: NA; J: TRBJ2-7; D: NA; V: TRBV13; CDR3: CASSFRSSKESEQYF; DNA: TGTGCCAGCAGCTTCAGGAGCTCTAAGGAGTCCGAGCAGTACTTC
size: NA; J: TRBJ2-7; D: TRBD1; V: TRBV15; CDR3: CATSRTTGGFIEQYF; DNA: TGTGCCACCAGCAGAACAACAGGGGGATTTATCGAGCAGTACTTC
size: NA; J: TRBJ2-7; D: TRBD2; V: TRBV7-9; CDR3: CASSSPLAGHSYEQYF; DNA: TGTGCCAGCAGCTCCCCCCTAGCGGGCCACTCCTACGAGCAGTACTTC
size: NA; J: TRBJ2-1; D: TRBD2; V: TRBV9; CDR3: CASSGPSGSSYNEQFF; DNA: TGTGCCAGCAGCGGTCCTAGCGGGAGTTCCTACAATGAGCAGTTCTTC
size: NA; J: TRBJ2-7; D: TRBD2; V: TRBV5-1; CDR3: CASKLAGSYEQYF; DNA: TGCGCCAGCAAACTAGCGGGTTCTTACGAGCAGTACTTC
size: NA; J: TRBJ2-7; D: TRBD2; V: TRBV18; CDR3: CASSPIRTSDEQYF; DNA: TGTGCCAGCTCACCGATAAGGACTAGCGACGAGCAGTACTTC
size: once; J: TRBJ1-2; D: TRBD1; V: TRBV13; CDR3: CASSPRTGLEYGYTF; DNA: TGTGCCAGCAGCCCCAGGACAGGTCTCGAGTATGGCTACACCTTC
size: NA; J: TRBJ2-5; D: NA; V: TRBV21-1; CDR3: CASSPEGHSQETQYF; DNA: TGTGCCAGCAGCCCAGAAGGACACAGCCAAGAGACCCAGTACTTC
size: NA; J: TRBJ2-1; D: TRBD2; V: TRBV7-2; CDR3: CASSAYLAGGANEQFF; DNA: TGTGCCAGCAGCGCCTACCTAGCGGGAGGAGCCAATGAGCAGTTCTTC
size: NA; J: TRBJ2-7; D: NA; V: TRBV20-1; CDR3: CSANIRSSYEQYF; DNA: TGCAGTGCTAACATCAGGAGCTCCTACGAGCAGTACTTC
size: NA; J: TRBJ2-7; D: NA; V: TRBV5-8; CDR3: CASSFRGTPYEQYF; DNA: TGTGCCAGCAGCTTTCGCGGAACCCCCTACGAGCAGTACTTC
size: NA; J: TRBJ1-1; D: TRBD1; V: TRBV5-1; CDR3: CASSPGTGNMNTEAFF; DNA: TGCGCCAGCAGCCCTGGGACAGGGAATATGAACACTGAAGCTTTCTTT
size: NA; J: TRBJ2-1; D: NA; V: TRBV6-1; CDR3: CASSEAFSYNEQFF; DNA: TGTGCCAGCAGTGAAGCGTTTTCCTACAATGAGCAGTTCTTC
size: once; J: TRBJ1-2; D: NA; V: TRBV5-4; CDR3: CASSSGGEHYGYTF; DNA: TGTGCCAGCAGCTCAGGCGGGGAACACTATGGCTACACCTTC
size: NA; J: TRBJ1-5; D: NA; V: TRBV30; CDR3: CAWRAGIGNQPQHF; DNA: TGTGCCTGGAGGGCAGGGATCGGGAATCAGCCCCAGCATTTT
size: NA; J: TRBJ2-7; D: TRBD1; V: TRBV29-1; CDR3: CSVVAEGGPLGEQYF; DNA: TGCAGCGTTGTAGCTGAAGGGGGCCCCTTGGGGGAGCAGTACTTC
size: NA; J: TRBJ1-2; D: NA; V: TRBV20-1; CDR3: CSAQSGYGYTF; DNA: TGCAGTGCGCAGTCGGGATATGGCTACACCTTC
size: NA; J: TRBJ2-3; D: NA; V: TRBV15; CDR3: CATSREGFLVGNTQYF; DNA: TGTGCCACCAGCAGAGAGGGTTTTCTGGTTGGGAATACGCAGTATTTT
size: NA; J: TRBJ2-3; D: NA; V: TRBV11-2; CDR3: CASSLEFGGPTTDTQYF; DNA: TGTGCCAGCAGCTTAGAATTTGGGGGACCAACCACAGATACGCAGTATTTT
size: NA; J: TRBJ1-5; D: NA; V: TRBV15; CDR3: CATSNNRVSQPQHF; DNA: TGTGCCACCAGCAATAACAGGGTTAGTCAGCCCCAGCATTTT
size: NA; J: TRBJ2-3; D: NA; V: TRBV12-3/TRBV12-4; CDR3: CASSLETSSTDTQYF; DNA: TGTGCCAGCAGTTTAGAGACATCTAGCACAGATACGCAGTATTTT
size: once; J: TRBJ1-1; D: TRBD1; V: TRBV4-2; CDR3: CASSQEGAAEAFF; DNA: TGTGCCAGCAGCCAGGAGGGGGCTGCTGAAGCTTTCTTT
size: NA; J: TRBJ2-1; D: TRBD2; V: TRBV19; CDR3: CASSRTSGVLNEQFF; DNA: TGTGCCAGTAGTCGGACTAGCGGCGTACTCAATGAGCAGTTCTTC
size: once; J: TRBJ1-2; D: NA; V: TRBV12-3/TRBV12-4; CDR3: CASRARGGYTF; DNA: TGTGCCAGCAGAGCGAGGGGTGGCTACACCTTC
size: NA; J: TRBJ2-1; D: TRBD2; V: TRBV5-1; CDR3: CASREDLAGIYNEQFF; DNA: TGCGCCAGCAGAGAAGACCTAGCGGGAATCTACAATGAGCAGTTCTTC
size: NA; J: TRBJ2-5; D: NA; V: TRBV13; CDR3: CATRTLGEETQYF; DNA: TGTGCCACCCGGACACTTGGGGAAGAGACCCAGTACTTC
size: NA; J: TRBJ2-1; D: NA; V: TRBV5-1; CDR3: CASRGDVTYNEQFF; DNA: TGCGCCAGCAGAGGGGACGTAACCTACAATGAGCAGTTCTTC
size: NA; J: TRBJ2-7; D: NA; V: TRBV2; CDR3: CATMTGYSYEQYF; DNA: TGTGCCACCATGACAGGATATTCTTACGAGCAGTACTTC
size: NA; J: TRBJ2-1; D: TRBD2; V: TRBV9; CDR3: CASTASGYNEQFF; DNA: TGTGCTAGTACGGCTAGCGGCTACAATGAGCAGTTCTTC
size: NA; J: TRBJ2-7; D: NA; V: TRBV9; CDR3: CASSPHSDPAPYEQYF; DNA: TGTGCCAGCAGCCCTCACTCGGACCCCGCACCCTACGAGCAGTACTTC
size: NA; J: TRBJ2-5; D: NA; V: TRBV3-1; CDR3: CASSPQGGGEETQYF; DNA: TGTGCCAGCAGTCCACAGGGGGGGGGAGAAGAGACCCAGTACTTC
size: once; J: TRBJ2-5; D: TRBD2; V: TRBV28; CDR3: CASTPKMRERETQYF; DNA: TGTGCCAGCACCCCAAAGATGCGGGAGAGGGAGACCCAGTACTTC